Below are 11 T cell receptor beta chains sequenced from a single sample in a study. TCRdb fed the 5' RACE reads into MiXCR, producing one record per CDR3 protein. The sample lists about 41,000 distinct CDR3 sequences; roughly 27% were seen once. Sequencing was carried out using memory CD4+ T cells sorted from a lymph node. Subset here: memory CD4+ T cells, CD4+CD45RO+CD25-. These receptors were taken from a female donor with breast cancer.

The chain combines TRBV28 with TRBJ2-5; a possible D gene is TRBD1 (6 bases). The CDR3 sequence is 13 residues long. Germline CDR1 MDHEN, CDR2 SYDVKM. The germline V and J ends were trimmed by 5 bases and 4 bases, with 11 bases remaining between them. The CDR3: CASSLGALETQYF. CDR3 sequence (DNA): TGTGCCAGCAGTCTGGGGGCTCTAGAGACCCAGTACTTC.

This chain uses TRBV28 with TRBJ1-5; D is uncertain. CDR1 is MDHEN and CDR2 is SYDVKM in the germline V gene. Trimming pared 6 bases from V and 1 base from J, leaving 13 bases between. This CDR3 is 15 amino acids long. CDR3 DNA: TGTGCCAGCAGGCAAGCGGACGGCAGCAATCAGCCCCAGCATTTT. Protein: CASRQADGSNQPQHF.

This clonotype was counted only a few times. The chain joins TRBV5-5 to TRBJ2-5; possible D gene TRBD2, 6 bases. Germline-derived CDR1 and CDR2 are SGHKS and YYEKEE (reference sequence). Trimming stripped 5 bases from V and 1 base from J, with 12 bases between. The CDR3 has 14 amino acids. The CDR3 here is CASSRGGSQETQYF. Here the CDR3 DNA reads TGTGCCAGCAGTAGAGGAGGGAGCCAAGAGACCCAGTACTTC. The entire variable domain, with the rest obtained from reference TRBV5-5 and TRBJ2-5, is as follows: DAGVTQSPTHLIKTRGQQVTLRCSPISGHKSVSWYQQVLGQGPQFIFQYYEKEERGRGNFPDRFSARQFPNYSSELNVNALLLGDSALYLCASSRGGSQETQYFGPGTRLLVL.

The CDR3 is CASSESVQGNQPQHF. Here the CDR3 DNA reads TGTGCCAGCAGTGAATCGGTACAGGGCAATCAGCCCCAGCATTTT. The chain recombines TRBV6-1 with TRBJ1-5, with TRBD1 as a possible D gene (5 bases). Germline V lookup: CDR1 MNHNS, CDR2 SASEGT. Trimming took off 2 bases at V and 2 bases at J, with 10 bases between the two ends. This CDR3 spans 15 amino acids.

The chain is built from TRBV6-1 and TRBJ1-5; a possible D gene is TRBD1 (6 bases). Germline values: CDR1 MNHNS, CDR2 SASEGT. CDR3 length: 13 amino acids. V gave up 6 bases and J gave up 6 bases, with 12 bases separating them. CDR3 amino acids: CASRPQGSQPQHF. CDR3 sequence (DNA): TGTGCCAGCAGACCCCAGGGGTCTCAGCCCCAGCATTTT.

The rearrangement joins TRBV19 to TRBJ2-6, with D perhaps being TRBD1 or TRBD2 (5 bases each). Germline CDR1 reads LNHDA; CDR2 reads SQIVND (reference sequence). V lost 6 bases and J 1 base, leaving 10 bases between the germline ends. The CDR3 is 15 amino acids. CDR3 amino acids: CASSPWGSGANVLTF. The CDR3 nucleotides read TGTGCCAGTAGCCCCTGGGGGTCTGGGGCCAACGTCCTGACTTTC.

This clonotype was seen more than once but under ten times. The V and J genes are TRBV5-4 and TRBJ2-2; D remains unclear. The CDR3 covers 13 residues. Trimming left V 4 bases short and J 2 bases short, with 6 bases between. In germline, CDR1 is SGHNT, CDR2 YYREEE (reference sequence). This CDR3 is CASSVQNTGELFF. Written as DNA, the CDR3 is TGTGCCAGCAGCGTCCAAAACACCGGGGAGCTGTTTTTT. The full variable domain, rest sourced from reference TRBV5-4 and TRBJ2-2, is ETGVTQSPTHLIKTRGQQVTLRCSSQSGHNTVSWYQQALGQGPQFIFQYYREEENGRGNFPPRFSGLQFPNYSSELNVNALELDDSALYLCASSVQNTGELFFGEGSRLTVL.

This clonotype turned up a few times. The chain combines TRBV6-1 with TRBJ1-1; no clear D gene. This CDR3 spans 13 amino acids. The V gene's germline CDR1 is MNHNS and CDR2 SASEGT. The ends were cut back, 3 bases at V and 11 bases at J, with 16 bases in the middle. The chain's CDR3 is CASSDLSGISAFF. CDR3 nucleotide sequence: TGTGCCAGCAGTGACCTAAGCGGCATTAGCGCTTTCTTT.

This clonotype was detected only a few times. This rearrangement joins TRBV4-1 to TRBJ2-2; no clear D gene. This CDR3 is 15 amino acids long. Germline CDR1 is MGHRA and CDR2 is YSYEKL. V shed 1 base and J shed 4 bases, with 10 bases lying between them. CDR3 DNA: TGCGCCAGCAGCCAAGGTTTAGGTGGCACCGGGGAGCTGTTTTTT. This encodes CASSQGLGGTGELFF.

The CDR3 reads CASSGVSNEQYF. The DNA for the CDR3 is TGTGCCAGCAGCGGAGTATCCAACGAGCAGTACTTC. The chain couples TRBV6-2 or TRBV6-3 to TRBJ2-7, with unresolved D. There are 12 residues in the CDR3. Germline-derived CDR1 and CDR2 are MNHEY and SVGEGT. V was pared by 6 bases and J by 5 bases, with 11 bases between.

The V and J genes are TRBV20-1 and TRBJ2-5, with D tentatively TRBD2 (6 bases). Germline values: CDR1 DFQATT, CDR2 SNEGSKA (reference sequence). The CDR3 is 16 residues long. Trimming removed 0 bases at V and 1 base at J, with 15 bases between. The CDR3 loop is CSARDAAGISQETQYF. In DNA form, the CDR3 reads TGCAGTGCTAGAGATGCCGCGGGGATAAGCCAAGAGACCCAGTACTTC.